Below, 30 T cell receptor beta chains from the same sample are listed, as sequenced in a study of T cell responses to AZD1222 COVID-19 vaccine. TCRdb's copy holds only in-frame clones and misses some; the assay was immunoSEQ multiplex PCR. The table shows tens of thousands of clones, with roughly 87% occurring only once. The sample consisted of peripheral blood, taken 28 days after the second AZD1222 dose. These receptors were taken from an adult who received the AZD1222 COVID-19 vaccine.

The chain joins TRBV28 to TRBJ1-6; a possible D gene is TRBD1 (6 bases). Germline values: CDR1 MDHEN, CDR2 SYDVKM. V gave up 2 bases and J gave up 10 bases, with 12 bases separating them. CDR3 length: 14 amino acids. CDR3 DNA sequence: TGTGCCAGCAGTTTACAGGGGCGGGAGTCACCCCTCCACTTT. This sequence encodes CASSLQGRESPLHF.

This clone showed up just once. This chain links TRBV9 with TRBJ2-2; D tentatively reads TRBD1 or TRBD2 (5 bases each). V lost 0 bases and J lost 4, with 10 bases in between. There are 15 residues in the CDR3. The germline gives CDR1 SGDLS, CDR2 YYNGEE. CDR3 in amino acids: CASSVVAGSTGELFF. DNA for the CDR3: TGTGCCAGCAGCGTAGTTGCAGGGAGCACCGGGGAGCTGTTTTTT.

The chain has TRBV5-1 and TRBJ1-3, with TRBD1 matching 9 bases. Germline trimming cut 0 bases from V and 2 bases from J; bases unmatched to any gene: 0. Germline V CDR1 and CDR2: SGHRS, YFSETQ. The length of the CDR3 is 15 residues. The CDR3 nucleotides read TGCGCCAGCAGCTTGGACAGGGGGCCTGGAAACACCATATATTTT. Protein sequence: CASSLDRGPGNTIYF.

The chain joins TRBV4-1 to TRBJ2-2, with D perhaps matching TRBD1 or TRBD2 (5 bases each). The CDR3 has 15 amino acids. Germline CDR1 is MGHRA and CDR2 is YSYEKL. The germline V and J ends were trimmed by 4 bases and 6 bases, with 15 bases remaining between them. This CDR3 is CASSPERGRAGELFF. The CDR3 nucleotides are TGCGCCAGCAGCCCCGAGAGGGGACGGGCCGGGGAGCTGTTTTTT.

The V call is TRBV12-3 or TRBV12-4, the J call TRBJ2-2; D unclear. The length of the CDR3 is 13 residues. V was shortened by 3 bases and J by 6 bases, with 8 bases between the two germline ends. The CDR3 loop reads CASSFTVPGELFF. The CDR3, as DNA: TGTGCCAGCAGTTTTACGGTGCCCGGGGAGCTGTTTTTT.

The V call is TRBV5-4, the J call TRBJ1-1; 8 bases are shared with TRBD1. The CDR3 is 16 residues long. Unmatched junction bases numbered 17, after V lost 9 bases and J lost 4 bases. The germline V gene encodes CDR1 SGHNT and CDR2 YYREEE (reference sequence). The CDR3: CATRGWGQVRGTEAFF. As DNA, the CDR3 is TGTGCCACCAGGGGTTGGGGACAGGTTCGTGGCACTGAAGCTTTCTTT.

This clone was seen a single time. The chain is built from TRBV11-2 and TRBJ2-1; 8 positions match TRBD2. Germline trimming cut 5 bases from V and 7 bases from J; bases unmatched to any gene: 10. This CDR3 has 15 residues. Per germline, CDR1 SGHAT and CDR2 FQNNGV. CDR3 in DNA: TGTGCCAGCAGCACGACGGGAGGGGCTACGAATGAGCAGTTCTTC. This codes for CASSTTGGATNEQFF.

The rearrangement joins TRBV2 to TRBJ2-3, with TRBD2 identical over 12 bases. The germline gives CDR1 SNHLY, CDR2 FYNNEI. CDR3 length: 15 amino acids. The ends lost 7 bases at V and 4 bases at J; junction bases unmatched: 6. The CDR3 protein is CASTTSGGISDTQYF. CDR3 DNA sequence: TGTGCCAGCACTACTAGCGGGGGGATCTCAGATACGCAGTATTTT.

This clone showed up just a few times. V is TRBV9 and J is TRBJ2-1, with D unresolved. Germline V gene data show CDR1 as SGDLS and CDR2 as YYNGEE. Trimming took off 0 bases at V and 4 bases at J, with 14 bases between the two ends. The CDR3 covers 16 residues. The CDR3 DNA reads as TGTGCCAGCAGCGTAGGGTCAGATGAGACATACAATGAGCAGTTCTTC. Translating it yields CASSVGSDETYNEQFF. The whole variable domain, filled in from reference TRBV9 and TRBJ2-1, reads DSGVTQTPKHLITATGQRVTLRCSPRSGDLSVYWYQQSLDQGLQFLIQYYNGEERAKGNILERFSAQQFPDLHSELNLSSLELGDSALYFCASSVGSDETYNEQFFGPGTRLTVL.

The rearrangement links TRBV9 to TRBJ2-5, with TRBD2 matching over 8 bases. The CDR3 has 15 amino acids. The V gene's germline CDR1 is SGDLS and CDR2 YYNGEE. With 3 bases clipped from V and 7 bases from J, the junction kept 11 bases outside the gene matches. The DNA of the CDR3 is TGTGCCAGCAGCGCCCGCGGGGGGCGGGACGGGACCCAGTACTTC. This codes for CASSARGGRDGTQYF. Full variable domain (missing parts from reference TRBV9 and TRBJ2-5): DSGVTQTPKHLITATGQRVTLRCSPRSGDLSVYWYQQSLDQGLQFLIQYYNGEERAKGNILERFSAQQFPDLHSELNLSSLELGDSALYFCASSARGGRDGTQYFGPGTRLLVL.

The V and J genes are TRBV7-2 and TRBJ1-2; TRBD1 might be the D (5 bases). This CDR3 has 15 residues. Trimming cost V 3 bases and J 3 bases, with 14 bases left between them. Germline assignment: CDR1 SGHTA and CDR2 FQGNSA. The CDR3 nucleotides are TGTGCCAGCAGCTTCTCAGGGTGGTTCGACTATGGCTACACCTTC. This encodes CASSFSGWFDYGYTF.

The gene calls are TRBV6-5 and TRBJ2-7, with 7 bases lining up with TRBD2. CDR1 is MNHEY and CDR2 is SVGAGI in the germline V gene. The CDR3 runs 13 residues. The J segment lost 0 bases and the V segment lost 11 bases, leaving 7 bases of the junction unmatched. The CDR3 protein is CAVTREGSYEQYV. The CDR3 DNA reads TGTGCCGTCACCAGGGAGGGCTCCTACGAGCAGTACGTC.

The V gene is TRBV4-2, the J gene TRBJ1-5, with D maybe TRBD1 (5 bases). The CDR3 loop spans 16 amino acids. V lost 3 bases to trimming and J lost 4 bases, with 16 bases between them. Germline assignment: CDR1 LGHNA and CDR2 YNFKEQ. CDR3 nucleotides: TGTGCCAGCAGCCAGGTTGAGGGGTCGGGTAATCAGCCCCAGCATTTT. Translation: CASSQVEGSGNQPQHF.

The rearrangement uses TRBV28 and TRBJ2-7, with no clear D. The CDR3 is 13 amino acids. Germline loops: CDR1 MDHEN, CDR2 SYDVKM. Trimming removed 4 bases from V and 2 bases from J, with 9 bases in between. CDR3 coding DNA: TGTGCCAGCAGTTCACAGCCTACCTACGAGCAGTACTTC. It translates to CASSSQPTYEQYF.

The rearrangement joins TRBV7-7 to TRBJ2-3; 9 nucleotides align to TRBD2. This CDR3 contains 15 residues. The junction had 4 bases not matched to a gene; V was cut back by 5 bases and J by 1 base. Germline assignment: CDR1 SSHAT and CDR2 FNYEAQ (reference sequence). In DNA form, the CDR3 reads TGTGCCAGCAGCCGTAGCGGGAGTGGCACAGATACGCAGTATTTT. Translation: CASSRSGSGTDTQYF.

This sequence joins TRBV18 and TRBJ1-1; D ambiguous. Trimming took off 1 base at V and 1 base at J, with 1 base between the two ends. The CDR3 runs 12 residues. CDR1 and CDR2 (germline): KGHSH, LQKENI. CDR3 coding DNA: TGTGCCAGCTCACCACAGAACACTGAAGCTTTCTTT. It translates to CASSPQNTEAFF.

The chain joins TRBV7-3 to TRBJ2-1, with 8 bases aligning to TRBD2. There are 15 residues in the CDR3. V lost 4 bases to trimming and J lost 8 bases; unmatched junction nucleotides: 10. Germline CDR1 reads SGHTA; CDR2 reads FQGTGA. CDR3: CASSSDSGERDEQFF. DNA of the CDR3: TGTGCCAGCAGCTCCGATAGCGGGGAGAGGGATGAGCAGTTCTTC. The whole variable domain, filled in from reference TRBV7-3 and TRBJ2-1, reads GAGVSQTPSNKVTEKGKYVELRCDPISGHTALYWYRQSLGQGPEFLIYFQGTGAADDSGLPNDRFFAVRPEGSVSTLKIQRTERGDSAVYLCASSSDSGERDEQFFGPGTRLTVL.

The table lists this clone with a few counts. This chain links TRBV2 with TRBJ1-4; TRBD1 aligns across 9 bases. V lost 6 bases and J lost 5; bases outside the gene matches: 10. Germline CDR1 is SNHLY and CDR2 is FYNNEI. The CDR3 sequence is 16 residues long. The CDR3 here is CASRERTGAKNEKLFF. The CDR3 coding sequence is TGTGCCAGCAGGGAAAGGACAGGGGCGAAGAATGAAAAACTGTTTTTT. Filled out from reference TRBV2 and TRBJ1-4, the complete variable domain reads EPEVTQTPSHQVTQMGQEVILRCVPISNHLYFYWYRQILGQKVEFLVSFYNNEISEKSEIFDDQFSVERPDGSNFTLKIRSTKLEDSAMYFCASRERTGAKNEKLFFGSGTQLSVL.

This sequence joins TRBV18 and TRBJ2-5; D is perhaps TRBD2 (5 bases). Germline V CDR1 and CDR2: KGHSH, LQKENI. The length of the CDR3 is 17 residues. Trimming took 5 bases from V and 6 from J, leaving 25 bases between them. CDR3 loop: CASSSQSGPGAGKTQYF. The CDR3 DNA sequence: TGTGCCAGCTCATCCCAATCCGGGCCAGGTGCCGGGAAGACCCAGTACTTC. The variable domain in full, with the rest retrieved from reference TRBV18 and TRBJ2-5, is NAGVMQNPRHLVRRRGQEARLRCSPMKGHSHVYWYRQLPEEGLKFMVYLQKENIIDESGMPKERFSAEFPKEGPSILRIQQVVRGDSAAYFCASSSQSGPGAGKTQYFGPGTRLLVL.

The chain uses TRBV7-9 and TRBJ1-1; D ambiguous. The CDR3 runs 13 residues. Germline loops: CDR1 SEHNR, CDR2 FQNEAQ (reference sequence). The CDR3: CAERGGLNTEAFF. The CDR3 DNA sequence: TGTGCAGAACGGGGAGGTCTGAACACTGAAGCTTTCTTT.

The chain combines TRBV5-1 with TRBJ2-1, with 7 bases fitting TRBD2. V trimming: 4 bases; J trimming: 10 bases; junction bases outside the gene matches: 23. This CDR3 comprises 18 residues. Germline CDR1 reads SGHRS; CDR2 reads YFSETQ. DNA of the CDR3: TGCGCCAGCAGCCAGCTCTCACCGAGCGGAGGGTGGCGGGAGGAGCAGTTCTTC. This translates into CASSQLSPSGGWREEQFF.

The rearrangement joins TRBV5-1 to TRBJ2-3; D gene unclear. From germline, CDR1 is SGHRS and CDR2 YFSETQ. Trimming left V 5 bases short and J 2 bases short, with 6 bases between. This CDR3 is 12 amino acids long. CDR3 amino acids: CASRYDTDTQYF. CDR3 in DNA: TGCGCCAGCAGATATGACACAGATACGCAGTATTTT.

The rearrangement links TRBV5-1 to TRBJ1-6; D possibly corresponds to TRBD1 (5 bases). The V end was cut by 3 bases, the J end by 8 bases, with 9 bases between. This CDR3 comprises 13 residues. CDR1 and CDR2 (germline): SGHRS, YFSETQ. CDR3 region: CASSSSRDSPLHF. CDR3 coding DNA: TGCGCCAGCAGCTCGAGCAGGGATTCACCCCTCCACTTT.

CDR3 sequence reads: CASSQDLGGSDTQYF. Here the CDR3 DNA reads TGCGCCAGCAGCCAAGATTTGGGGGGCTCAGATACGCAGTATTTT. The J gene is TRBJ2-3, the V gene TRBV4-3; perhaps D is TRBD1 or TRBD2 (6 bases each). Per germline, CDR1 LGHNA and CDR2 YSLEER. The V gene lost 0 bases and the J gene lost 4 bases, with 11 bases spanning the gap. This CDR3 is built from 15 residues.

This chain links TRBV2 with TRBJ2-7; D remains ambiguous. Germline values: CDR1 SNHLY, CDR2 FYNNEI. CDR3 length: 12 amino acids. Trimming pared 6 bases from V and 5 bases from J, leaving 11 bases between. The CDR3 coding sequence is TGTGCCAGCAGCCAGACTTGGGACGAGCAGTACGTC. Protein product: CASSQTWDEQYV.

The V gene is TRBV6-2 or TRBV6-3, the J gene TRBJ2-1; TRBD1 is a possible D gene (6 bases). The CDR3 contains 11 residues. The germline gives CDR1 MNHEY, CDR2 SVGEGT. V was pared by 5 bases and J by 11 bases, with 10 bases between. The DNA of the CDR3 is TGTGCCAGCAGTATAGACAGGAAGCAGTTCTTC. It encodes CASSIDRKQFF.

V and J are TRBV11-2 and TRBJ2-1, with a weak D call TRBD1 (6 bases). This CDR3 is 16 amino acids long. V lost 4 bases and J 0 bases, leaving 13 bases between the germline ends. Germline V gene sequence: CDR1 SGHAT, CDR2 FQNNGV. The CDR3 loop reads CASSYRQAGSYNEQFF. The CDR3 nucleotides read TGTGCCAGCAGCTATCGACAGGCAGGCTCCTACAATGAGCAGTTCTTC.

This sequence joins TRBV11-2 and TRBJ2-1; D remains unclear. This CDR3 spans 17 amino acids. Germline V gene sequence: CDR1 SGHAT, CDR2 FQNNGV. Trimming shortened V by 0 bases and J by 0 bases, and 12 bases separated the two germline ends. The CDR3 DNA reads as TGTGCCAGCAGCTTAGATCTCGGCGGCTTCTCCTACAATGAGCAGTTCTTC. As protein: CASSLDLGGFSYNEQFF.

V usage is TRBV21-1 and J usage is TRBJ1-2. TRBV21-1 is a pseudogene locus. There are 18 residues in the CDR3. The CDR3 bases are TGTGCCAGCAGCAAAGCAGGGCCGGACAGCGGGGGAAAGCGGTGCTACACCTTC. This gives the protein CASSKAGPDSGGKRCYTF.

The chain joins TRBV15 to TRBJ2-7; perhaps TRBD1 as D (6 bases). From germline, CDR1 is LNHNV and CDR2 YYDKDF (reference sequence). The CDR3 has 14 amino acids. V lost 4 bases to trimming and J lost 6 bases, with 16 bases between them. CDR3 in amino acids: CATSTRTGTGEQYF. The CDR3 nucleotides read TGTGCCACCAGCACAAGAACAGGGACGGGCGAGCAGTACTTC. The entire variable domain, with the rest obtained from reference TRBV15 and TRBJ2-7, is as follows: DAMVIQNPRYQVTQFGKPVTLSCSQTLNHNVMYWYQQKSSQAPKLLFHYYDKDFNNEADTPDNFQSRRPNTSFCFLDIRSPGLGDTAMYLCATSTRTGTGEQYFGPGTRLTVT.